A single T cell receptor (beta chain) is shown here with its context. Sequenced by immunoSEQ multiplex PCR; TCRdb stores in-frame clones only, minus some. The sample consists of nearly 400,000 clones, around nine tenths of them appearing once. This specimen belongs to a study of blood T cell repertoires in COVID-19. CDR1 and CDR2 from the germline V gene are LNHDA and SQIVND (reference sequence). After removal of 4 bases from V and 2 bases from J, the junction contained 2 bases not matched to a gene. CDR3 length: 14 residues. The TCR was taken from a woman aged 25 to 39 who had recovered from COVID-19. The chain recombines TRBV19 with TRBJ2-5; 9 bases fit TRBD1. Material: PBMCs or T cells enriched from blood (not recorded which). In DNA, the CDR3 is TGTGCCAGTAGTAGGGGGACAGGGCAAGAGACCCAGTACTTC. Amino acid sequence: CASSRGTGQETQYF.